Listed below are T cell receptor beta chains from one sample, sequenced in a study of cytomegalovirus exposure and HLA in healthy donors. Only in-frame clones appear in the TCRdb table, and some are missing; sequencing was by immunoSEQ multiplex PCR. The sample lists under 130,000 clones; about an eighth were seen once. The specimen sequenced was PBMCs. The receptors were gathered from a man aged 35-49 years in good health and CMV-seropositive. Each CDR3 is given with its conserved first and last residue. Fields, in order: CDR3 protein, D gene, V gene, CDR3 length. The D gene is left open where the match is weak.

CDR3: CASKDRAGNEQFF; D: TRBD1; V: TRBV27; length: 13
CDR3: CASSLSIVQGGYTF; D: NA; V: TRBV28; length: 14
CDR3: CASINLQVDLDGYTF; D: NA; V: TRBV6-1; length: 15
CDR3: CASSLISSGANVLTF; D: NA; V: TRBV7-9; length: 15
CDR3: CASSPSGTGELFF; D: NA; V: TRBV10-1; length: 13
CDR3: CASSRDRNQPQHF; D: TRBD1; V: TRBV7-2; length: 13
CDR3: CASSLANRGAETQYF; D: TRBD1; V: TRBV7-2; length: 15
CDR3: CASSYLAGADTQYF; D: TRBD2; V: TRBV6-5; length: 14
CDR3: CASSESGANTGELFF; D: NA; V: TRBV25-1; length: 15
CDR3: CASSIVGSADTQYF; D: NA; V: TRBV19; length: 14
CDR3: CASSQGQDNSYEQYF; D: TRBD1; V: TRBV5-1; length: 15
CDR3: CASSIRPGQGHQPQHF; D: TRBD1; V: TRBV19; length: 16
CDR3: CASRTGGTLEAFF; D: TRBD1; V: TRBV28; length: 13
CDR3: CASSFGTSGSVDTQYF; D: TRBD2; V: TRBV5-1; length: 16
CDR3: CAISDSPWGLILTKDTQYF; D: NA; V: TRBV10-3; length: 19
CDR3: CASSQTQGAGNTIYF; D: TRBD1; V: TRBV6-5; length: 15
CDR3: CASSSSGATEAFF; D: NA; V: TRBV6-1; length: 13
CDR3: CASSLGLAGPSYEQYF; D: TRBD2; V: TRBV5-4; length: 16
CDR3: CAWSAGWGVSYNEQFF; D: NA; V: TRBV30; length: 16
CDR3: CASSPGQGGAAAKNIQYF; D: TRBD1; V: TRBV4-1; length: 18
CDR3: CASSSNRDSPTDTQYF; D: NA; V: TRBV7-3; length: 16
CDR3: CASIGGKVVSTGELFF; D: NA; V: TRBV7-9; length: 16
CDR3: CASSYAGLTTTDTQYF; D: NA; V: TRBV6-5; length: 16
CDR3: CASSLTLGIDEQFF; D: NA; V: TRBV7-3; length: 14
CDR3: CASSPWVSATGNEQFF; D: NA; V: TRBV5-5; length: 16
CDR3: CASSQGVSGKSYEQYF; D: TRBD2; V: TRBV4-1; length: 16
CDR3: CASSGAGASNTGELFF; D: NA; V: TRBV7-2; length: 16
CDR3: CAWRDRGVYEQYF; D: TRBD2; V: TRBV30; length: 13
CDR3: CASSPGTGRSNYGYTF; D: TRBD1; V: TRBV27; length: 16
CDR3: CASSLRLGQGSNGYTF; D: TRBD1; V: TRBV7-9; length: 16
CDR3: CASSSPEAVHRYEQYF; D: NA; V: TRBV28; length: 16
CDR3: CASSFGAGTNYGYTF; D: NA; V: TRBV5-6; length: 15
CDR3: CASSLNPLAASYEQYF; D: TRBD2; V: TRBV5-1; length: 16
CDR3: CASSFQGFTYEQYF; D: NA; V: TRBV27; length: 14
CDR3: CASSFTGVDQPQHF; D: TRBD1; V: TRBV6-5; length: 14
CDR3: CASSPERTGWRVGYTF; D: NA; V: TRBV18; length: 16
CDR3: CASGLGGNYGYTF; D: NA; V: TRBV19; length: 13
CDR3: CSASHREQYF; D: NA; V: TRBV20-1; length: 10
CDR3: CASTTRSYNEQFF; D: NA; V: TRBV19; length: 13
CDR3: CSTSGDKGEQYF; D: NA; V: TRBV29-1; length: 12
CDR3: CASSTGIDTEAFF; D: NA; V: TRBV18; length: 13
CDR3: CRAGGGSTF; D: NA; V: TRBV29-1; length: 9
CDR3: CASSQYGRVLTF; D: NA; V: TRBV7-9; length: 12
CDR3: CASSNPTSQETQYF; D: NA; V: TRBV5-1; length: 14
CDR3: CASSSGQSGKLFF; D: TRBD1; V: TRBV7-3; length: 13
CDR3: CAISDRTSGIHYEQYF; D: TRBD2; V: TRBV10-3; length: 16
CDR3: CASSRIGAGGTGELFF; D: TRBD2; V: TRBV7-2; length: 16
CDR3: CASSKETALNTEAFF; D: NA; V: TRBV19; length: 15
CDR3: CSVAGQGSSSGNTIYF; D: NA; V: TRBV29-1; length: 16
CDR3: CASSLGAGNYGYTF; D: NA; V: TRBV28; length: 14
CDR3: CAWSRGPNTEAFF; D: NA; V: TRBV30; length: 13
CDR3: CASSLGLAGVLDEQYF; D: TRBD2; V: TRBV4-1; length: 16
CDR3: CASSLRPSGIGGGELFF; D: TRBD2; V: TRBV7-2; length: 17
CDR3: CASSLGYEQYF; D: NA; V: TRBV27; length: 11
CDR3: CASSFDSTAAYEQYF; D: NA; V: TRBV6-5; length: 15
CDR3: CASSLGGTGYTDTQYF; D: TRBD1; V: TRBV11-2; length: 16
CDR3: CASSRAASTDTQYF; D: NA; V: TRBV19; length: 14